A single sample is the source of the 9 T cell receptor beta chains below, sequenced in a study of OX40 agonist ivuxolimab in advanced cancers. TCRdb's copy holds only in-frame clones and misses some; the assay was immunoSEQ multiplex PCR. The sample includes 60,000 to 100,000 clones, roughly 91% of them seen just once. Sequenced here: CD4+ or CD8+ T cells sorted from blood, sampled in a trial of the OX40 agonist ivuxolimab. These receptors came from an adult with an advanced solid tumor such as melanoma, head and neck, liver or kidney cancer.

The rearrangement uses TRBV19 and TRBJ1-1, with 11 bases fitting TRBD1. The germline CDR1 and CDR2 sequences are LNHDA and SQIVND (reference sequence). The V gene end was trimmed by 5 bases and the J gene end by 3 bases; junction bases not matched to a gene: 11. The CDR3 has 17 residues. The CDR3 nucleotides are TGTGCCAGTAGTCCCCGGGACAGGGGGGTTGGGGACACTGAAGCTTTCTTT. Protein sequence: CASSPRDRGVGDTEAFF.

The CDR3 sequence is CATSRLGGSYNEQFF. CDR3 in DNA: TGTGCCACCAGCAGGTTGGGCGGGTCCTACAATGAGCAGTTCTTC. V gene TRBV15 combines with J gene TRBJ2-1, with D possibly matching TRBD2 (5 bases). Looked up from germline, CDR1 is LNHNV and CDR2 is YYDKDF (reference sequence). The CDR3 is 15 amino acids. V was clipped by 3 bases and J by 1 base, with 10 bases between them.

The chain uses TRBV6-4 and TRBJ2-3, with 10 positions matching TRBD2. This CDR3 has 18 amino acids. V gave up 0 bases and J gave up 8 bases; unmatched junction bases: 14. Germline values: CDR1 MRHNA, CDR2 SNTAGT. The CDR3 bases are TGTGCCAGCAGTGACTCGATTCGGCTAGCGGGAGTTGGCGGTACGCAGTATTTT. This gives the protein CASSDSIRLAGVGGTQYF.

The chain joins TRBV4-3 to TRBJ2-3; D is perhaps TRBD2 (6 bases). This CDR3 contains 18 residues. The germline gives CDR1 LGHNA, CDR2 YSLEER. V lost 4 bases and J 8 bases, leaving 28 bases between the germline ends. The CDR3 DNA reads TGCGCCAGCAGCCGCCGACTAGACCCAGGCTTGGAGGGTGTTACGCAGTATTTT. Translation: CASSRRLDPGLEGVTQYF.

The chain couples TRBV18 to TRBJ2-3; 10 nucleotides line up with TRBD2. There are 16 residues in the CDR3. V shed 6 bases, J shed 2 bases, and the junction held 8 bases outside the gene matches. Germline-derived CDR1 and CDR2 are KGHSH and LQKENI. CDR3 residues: CASSEREGYSTDTQYF. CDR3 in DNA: TGTGCCAGCTCCGAGCGGGAGGGCTACTCCACAGATACGCAGTATTTT.

The CDR3 here is CASSPRLAVQETQYF. CDR3 sequence (DNA): TGTGCCAGCTCACCCCGACTAGCGGTACAAGAGACCCAGTACTTC. J is TRBJ2-5 and V is TRBV18, with TRBD2 identical over 9 bases. The CDR3 is 15 amino acids. CDR1 and CDR2 (germline): KGHSH, LQKENI. V lost 3 bases to trimming and J lost 2 bases; unmatched junction nucleotides: 4.

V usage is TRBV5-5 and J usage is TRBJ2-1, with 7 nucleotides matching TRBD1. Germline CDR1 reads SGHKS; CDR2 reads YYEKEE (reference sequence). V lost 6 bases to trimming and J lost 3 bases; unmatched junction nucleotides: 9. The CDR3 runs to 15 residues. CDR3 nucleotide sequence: TGTGCCAGCACGACCGGGACAGTATACTACAATGAGCAGTTCTTC. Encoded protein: CASTTGTVYYNEQFF. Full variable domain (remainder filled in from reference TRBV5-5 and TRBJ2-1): DAGVTQSPTHLIKTRGQQVTLRCSPISGHKSVSWYQQVLGQGPQFIFQYYEKEERGRGNFPDRFSARQFPNYSSELNVNALLLGDSALYLCASTTGTVYYNEQFFGPGTRLTVL.

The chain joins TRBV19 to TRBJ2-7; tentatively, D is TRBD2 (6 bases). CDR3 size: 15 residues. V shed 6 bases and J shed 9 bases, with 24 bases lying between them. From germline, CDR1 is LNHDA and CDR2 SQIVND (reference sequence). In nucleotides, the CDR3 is TGTGCCAGTAGGAGCTCGGGGGAAGCCTACGATGGGCAGTACTTC. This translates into CASRSSGEAYDGQYF.

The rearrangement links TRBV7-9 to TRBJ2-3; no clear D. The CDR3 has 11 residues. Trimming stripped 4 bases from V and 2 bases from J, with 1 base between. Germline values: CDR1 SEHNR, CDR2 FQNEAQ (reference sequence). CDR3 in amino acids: CASSYTDTQYF. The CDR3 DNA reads TGTGCCAGCAGCTACACAGATACGCAGTATTTT.